These T cell receptor beta chains were read from a single sample in a study of patients and donors after allogeneic stem cell transplantation. Each CDR3 protein is one row after TCRdb ran MiXCR on the RT-PCR reads. The sample includes approximately 200,000 distinct CDR3 sequences, less than 45% seen only once; the top ten take 33%. The sequencing sample was made of blood, either unsorted or a sorted T cell fraction (not recorded which). These receptor sequences come from a human donor who was either an allogeneic HSCT recipient or a stem cell or donor lymphocyte infusion donor (not recorded which). It is not recorded whose cells these are; they may come from a transplant donor. Each CDR3 is given with its conserved first and last residue. Each record gives: clone size, V gene, J gene, D gene, CDR3 DNA, CDR3 protein. The D gene is left open where the match is weak. For some rows the clone size is stated as once, few or many, or as a class when expanded; others skip it.

few	TRBV10-3	TRBJ2-7	.	TGTGCCATCAGTGCACTGCACTCCTACGAGCAGTACTTC	CAISALHSYEQYF
.	TRBV6-6	TRBJ2-3	TRBD1	TGTGCCAGCAGACATGACAGGGTAGAAGATACGCAGTATTTT	CASRHDRVEDTQYF
.	TRBV24-1	TRBJ1-2	.	TGTGCCCACCATGTGTTGGGTTTCGACGGAAGATATGGCTACACCTTC	CAHHVLGFDGRYGYTF
.	TRBV30	TRBJ1-1	TRBD1	TGTGCCTGGATTCGAATCGGGACAGGGCGGAGCACTGAAGCTTTCTTT	CAWIRIGTGRSTEAFF
.	TRBV20-1	TRBJ2-3	TRBD2	TGCAGTGCTAGAGTGCTAGCGGCATCAGATACGCAGTATTTT	CSARVLAASDTQYF
.	TRBV27	TRBJ1-5	TRBD1	TGTGCCAGCAGACCGGACAGGGTAGCATTTGGCAATCAGCCCCAGCATTTT	CASRPDRVAFGNQPQHF
.	TRBV28	TRBJ2-2	TRBD2	TGTGCCAGCAGAACTAGCGGCCTGAACACCGGGGAGCTGTTTTTT	CASRTSGLNTGELFF
.	TRBV4-3	TRBJ2-7	.	TGCGCCAGCAGCAAGGGATCTTCCAGCTCCTACGAGCAGTACTTC	CASSKGSSSSYEQYF
once	TRBV7-2	TRBJ2-5	.	TGTGCCAGCAGCCGAGTGAGTGAGACCCAGTACTTC	CASSRVSETQYF
.	TRBV28	TRBJ2-7	.	TGTGCCAGCAGTTCGCTTCCCGGGGAGCAGTACTTC	CASSSLPGEQYF
.	TRBV12-3/TRBV12-4	TRBJ1-6	.	TGTGCCAGCAGTTTAAGGAGCTCCTATAATTCACCCCTCCACTTT	CASSLRSSYNSPLHF
.	TRBV29-1	TRBJ1-5	.	TGCAGCGTTAGGGACCAGCCCCAGCATTTT	CSVRDQPQHF
.	TRBV6-2/TRBV6-3	TRBJ2-7	TRBD1	TGTGCCAGCAGTTACTCTCGGGACAGATCTTCCTACGAGCAGTACTTC	CASSYSRDRSSYEQYF
.	TRBV1	TRBJ2-5	.	TGCACCAGCAGACGCGGACAGGGGGAAGAGACCCAGTACTTC	CTSRRGQGEETQYF
few	TRBV7-2	TRBJ2-1	TRBD2	TGTGCCAGCAGCTTTAAAGCGGGAGAGGTTGAGCAGTTCTTC	CASSFKAGEVEQFF
.	TRBV7-9	TRBJ2-1	.	TGTGCCAGCAGCTTTCTAACGGATGAGCAGTTCTTC	CASSFLTDEQFF
.	TRBV4-3	TRBJ2-1	TRBD2	TGCGCCAGCAGCCAAGATAGCCTAGCGGGGGACAATGAGCAGTTCTTC	CASSQDSLAGDNEQFF
.	TRBV5-6	TRBJ2-6	.	TGTGCCAGCAGCTTGGTTTGGGATCTTTCTGGGGCCAACGTCCTGACTTTC	CASSLVWDLSGANVLTF
few	TRBV3-1	TRBJ2-7	TRBD2	TGTGCCAGCAGCCAAGGGGCTAGCGGGAGCTACGAGCAGTACTTC	CASSQGASGSYEQYF
.	TRBV6-2/TRBV6-3	TRBJ1-5	.	TGTGCCAGCGACGACACTAGCAATCAGCCCCAGCATTTT	CASDDTSNQPQHF
.	TRBV21-1	TRBJ1-5	.	TGTGCCAGCAGCAATTGGGAGGATAGCAATCAGCCCCAGCATTTT	CASSNWEDSNQPQHF
.	TRBV7-9	TRBJ1-3	.	TGTGCCAGCCGGCAGGCCTACTCTGGAAACACCATATATTTT	CASRQAYSGNTIYF
.	TRBV12-3/TRBV12-4	TRBJ2-1	.	TGTGCCAGCAGTTTAGCGGCCGGGGGTTCCTACAATGAGCAGTTCTTC	CASSLAAGGSYNEQFF
.	TRBV6-5	TRBJ2-7	TRBD2	TGTGCCAGCAGTTACCGGACTAGCGGGAATTTAAGAACCTACGAGCAGTACTTC	CASSYRTSGNLRTYEQYF
.	TRBV20-1	TRBJ1-1	.	TGCAGTGCTAGTACCAGGGAGGAAGCTTTCTTT	CSASTREEAFF
.	TRBV5-8	TRBJ2-3	.	TGTGCCAGCAGCCCGTCCGGGGTAACAGATACGCAGTATTTT	CASSPSGVTDTQYF
few	TRBV20-1	TRBJ1-1	.	TGCAGTGCTAGATCCCCACTTCACAGGGACACTGAAGCTTTCTTT	CSARSPLHRDTEAFF
.	TRBV20-1	TRBJ2-1	.	TGCAGTGCCCCCCCTGCGGGAAAGGACTCCTACAATGAGCAGTTCTTC	CSAPPAGKDSYNEQFF
once	TRBV29-1	TRBJ1-1	.	TGCAGCGTTTGGCCCGGAGTAGAGGAAACTGAAGCTTTCTTT	CSVWPGVEETEAFF
.	TRBV7-8	TRBJ2-3	TRBD1	TGTGCCAGCAGCTGGGGACAGGTCACAGATACGCAGTATTTT	CASSWGQVTDTQYF
few	TRBV9	TRBJ2-7	.	TGTGCCAGCAGCGTAGCTAACGGTGGCTACGAGCAGTACTTC	CASSVANGGYEQYF
few	TRBV29-1	TRBJ1-2	.	TGCAGCGTTTTTGGGCAGGATGACTCCTGGGGCTATGGCTACACCTTC	CSVFGQDDSWGYGYTF
few	TRBV20-1	TRBJ1-5	.	TGCAGTGCTAGAGACCCAAGACTCGGTCAGCCCCAGCATTTT	CSARDPRLGQPQHF
.	TRBV3-1	TRBJ2-5	.	TGTGCCAGCAGCCAAGCGATTCTAGCGCTGATAGAGACCCAGTACTTC	CASSQAILALIETQYF
.	TRBV12-3/TRBV12-4	TRBJ1-2	.	TGTGCCAGCAGTGATCACCGGGAGAGGGGCTATGGCTACACCTTC	CASSDHRERGYGYTF
.	TRBV12-3/TRBV12-4	TRBJ2-7	.	TGTGCCAGCAGTTCCTACCTCGGGACCTACGAGCAGTACTTC	CASSSYLGTYEQYF
.	TRBV27	TRBJ2-7	TRBD2	TGTGCCAGCAGTTCGGGACTAGGGTTGGACGAGCAGTACTTC	CASSSGLGLDEQYF
many	TRBV20-1	TRBJ2-1	TRBD2	TGCAGTGCTGTCCCCACTAGCGGGAGCAATGAGCAGTTCTTC	CSAVPTSGSNEQFF
.	TRBV12-3/TRBV12-4	TRBJ1-1	TRBD1	TGTGCCAGCAGTTTTGAAGGGGGCGGCACTGAAGCTTTCTTT	CASSFEGGGTEAFF
.	TRBV20-1	TRBJ2-7	.	TGCAGTGCCCGATATGGGTCGTACGAGCAGTACTTC	CSARYGSYEQYF
.	TRBV27	TRBJ2-1	.	TGTGCCAGCAGTTTAACTAGACCCTTCAATGAGCAGTTCTTC	CASSLTRPFNEQFF
.	TRBV10-3	TRBJ1-2	TRBD1	TGTGCCATCAGTGACGGGACAGGGAGGGCGAACTATGGCTACACCTTC	CAISDGTGRANYGYTF
.	TRBV15	TRBJ1-2	.	TGTGCCACCAGCAGAGATTTGGATACTAACTATGGCTACACCTTC	CATSRDLDTNYGYTF
.	TRBV28	TRBJ1-2	.	TGTGCCAGCAGGGAACAACCCAACTATGGCTACACCTTC	CASREQPNYGYTF
few	TRBV20-1	TRBJ1-3	TRBD1	TGCAGTGCTAGAGATGGGACAGCCTCTGGAAACACCATATATTTT	CSARDGTASGNTIYF
.	TRBV29-1	TRBJ2-1	TRBD1	TGCAGCGCCTTGGGACAGGGGACCTACAATGAGCAGTTCTTC	CSALGQGTYNEQFF
.	TRBV27	TRBJ2-5	.	TGTGCCAGCAGCTACGGTATGGGGGAGACCCAGTACTTC	CASSYGMGETQYF
.	TRBV29-1	TRBJ1-2	.	TGCAGCGTTGATAGGACGTCAAGTTGGGGAGCTACTAACTATGGCTACACCTTC	CSVDRTSSWGATNYGYTF
.	TRBV4-3	TRBJ2-3	TRBD2	TGCGCCAGCAGCCAAGATTCCCTAGCGGGCCACACAGATACGCAGTATTTT	CASSQDSLAGHTDTQYF
.	TRBV6-5	TRBJ2-7	.	TGTGCCAGCAGTTACTACGGACTTTCCCGGGGCGAGCAGTACTTC	CASSYYGLSRGEQYF
.	TRBV25-1	TRBJ1-2	.	TGTGCCAGCAGTGAATCCTATGGCTACACCTTC	CASSESYGYTF
few	TRBV28	TRBJ1-4	TRBD1	TGTGCCAGCAGTCCCAGGGGGCGAGAAAAACTGTTTTTT	CASSPRGREKLFF
many	TRBV7-2	TRBJ1-6	TRBD1	TGTGCCAGCAGCCATTTATTAGGGACAGCTCATTCACCCCTCCACTTT	CASSHLLGTAHSPLHF